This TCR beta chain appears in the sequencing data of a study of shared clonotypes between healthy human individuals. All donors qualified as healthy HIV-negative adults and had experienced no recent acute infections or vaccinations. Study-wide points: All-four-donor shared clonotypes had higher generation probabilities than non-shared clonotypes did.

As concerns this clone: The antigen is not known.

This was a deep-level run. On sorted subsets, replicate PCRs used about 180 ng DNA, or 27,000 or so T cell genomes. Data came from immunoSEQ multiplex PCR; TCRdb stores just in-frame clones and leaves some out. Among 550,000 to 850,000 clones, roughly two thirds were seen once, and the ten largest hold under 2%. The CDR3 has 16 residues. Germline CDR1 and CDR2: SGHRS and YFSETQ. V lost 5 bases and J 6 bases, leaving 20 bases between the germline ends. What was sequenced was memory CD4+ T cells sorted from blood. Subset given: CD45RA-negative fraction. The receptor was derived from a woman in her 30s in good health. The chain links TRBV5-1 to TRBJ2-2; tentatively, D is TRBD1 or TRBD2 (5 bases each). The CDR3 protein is CASRDGAGTGSGELFF. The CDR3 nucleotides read TGCGCCAGCAGGGACGGGGCAGGGACGGGGTCCGGGGAGCTGTTTTTT. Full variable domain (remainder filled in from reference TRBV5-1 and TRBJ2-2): KAGVTQTPRYLIKTRGQQVTLSCSPISGHRSVSWYQQTPGQGLQFLFEYFSETQRNKGNFPGRFSGRQFSNSRSEMNVSTLELGDSALYLCASRDGAGTGSGELFFGEGSRLTVL.